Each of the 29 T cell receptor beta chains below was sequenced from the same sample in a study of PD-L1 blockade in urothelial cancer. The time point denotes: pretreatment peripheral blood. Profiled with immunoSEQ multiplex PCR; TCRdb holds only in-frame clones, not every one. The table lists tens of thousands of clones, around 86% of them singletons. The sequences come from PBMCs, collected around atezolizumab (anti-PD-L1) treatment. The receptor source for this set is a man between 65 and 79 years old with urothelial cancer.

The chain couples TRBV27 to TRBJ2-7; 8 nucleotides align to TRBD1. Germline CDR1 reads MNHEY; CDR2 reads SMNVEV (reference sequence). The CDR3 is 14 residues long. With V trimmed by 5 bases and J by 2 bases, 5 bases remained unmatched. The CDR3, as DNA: TGTGCCAGCAGTCGGACAGGGCCAACCTACGAGCAGTACTTC. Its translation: CASSRTGPTYEQYF.

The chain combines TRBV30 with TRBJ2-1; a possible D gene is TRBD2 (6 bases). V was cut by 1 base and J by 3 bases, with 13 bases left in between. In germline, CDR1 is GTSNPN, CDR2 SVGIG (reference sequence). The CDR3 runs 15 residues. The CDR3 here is CAWSEGGTVYNEQFF. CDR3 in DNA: TGTGCCTGGAGTGAAGGCGGGACCGTCTACAATGAGCAGTTCTTC.

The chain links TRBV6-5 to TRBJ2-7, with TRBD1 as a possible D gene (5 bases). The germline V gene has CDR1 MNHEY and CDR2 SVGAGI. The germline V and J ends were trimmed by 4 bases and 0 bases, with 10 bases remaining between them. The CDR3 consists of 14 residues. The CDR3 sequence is CASSSTGSSYEQYF. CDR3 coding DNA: TGTGCCAGCAGTTCTACAGGTAGCTCCTACGAGCAGTACTTC.

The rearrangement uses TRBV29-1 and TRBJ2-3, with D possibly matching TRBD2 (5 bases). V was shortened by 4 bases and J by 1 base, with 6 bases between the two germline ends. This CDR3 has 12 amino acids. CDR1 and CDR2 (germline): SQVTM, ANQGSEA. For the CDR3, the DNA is TGCAGCGTTGCGCGGGGCACAGATACGCAGTATTTT. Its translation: CSVARGTDTQYF.

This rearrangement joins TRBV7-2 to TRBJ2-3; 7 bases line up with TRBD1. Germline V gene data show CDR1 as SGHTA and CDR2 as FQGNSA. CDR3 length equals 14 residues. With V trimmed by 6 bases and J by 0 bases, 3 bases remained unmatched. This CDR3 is CASREGGSTDTQYF. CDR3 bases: TGTGCCAGCAGAGAAGGGGGCAGCACAGATACGCAGTATTTT.

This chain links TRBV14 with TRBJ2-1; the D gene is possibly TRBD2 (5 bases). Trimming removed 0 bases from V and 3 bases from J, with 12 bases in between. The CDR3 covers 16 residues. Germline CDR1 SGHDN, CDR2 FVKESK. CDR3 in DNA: TGTGCCAGCAGCCAAGATAGGGCGGGCTACTACAATGAGCAGTTCTTC. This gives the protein CASSQDRAGYYNEQFF.

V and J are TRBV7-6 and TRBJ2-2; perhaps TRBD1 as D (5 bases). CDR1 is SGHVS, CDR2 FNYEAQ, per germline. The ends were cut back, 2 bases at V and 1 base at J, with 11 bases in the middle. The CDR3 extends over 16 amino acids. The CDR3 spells CASSLNRGKNTGELFF. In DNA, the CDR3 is TGTGCCAGCAGCTTAAATAGGGGAAAGAACACCGGGGAGCTGTTTTTT.

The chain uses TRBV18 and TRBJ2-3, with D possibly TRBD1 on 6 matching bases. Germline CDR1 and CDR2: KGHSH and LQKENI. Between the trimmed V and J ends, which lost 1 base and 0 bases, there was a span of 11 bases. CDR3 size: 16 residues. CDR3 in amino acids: CASSPRVQGSTDTQYF. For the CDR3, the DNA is TGTGCCAGCTCACCACGAGTACAGGGAAGCACAGATACGCAGTATTTT. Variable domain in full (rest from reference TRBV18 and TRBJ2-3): NAGVMQNPRHLVRRRGQEARLRCSPMKGHSHVYWYRQLPEEGLKFMVYLQKENIIDESGMPKERFSAEFPKEGPSILRIQQVVRGDSAAYFCASSPRVQGSTDTQYFGPGTRLTVL.

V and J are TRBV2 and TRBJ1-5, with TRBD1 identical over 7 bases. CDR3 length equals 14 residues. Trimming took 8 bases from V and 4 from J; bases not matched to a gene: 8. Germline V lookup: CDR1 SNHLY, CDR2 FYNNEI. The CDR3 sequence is CASRQGGENQPQHF. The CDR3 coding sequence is TGTGCCAGCCGACAGGGTGGGGAGAATCAGCCCCAGCATTTT.

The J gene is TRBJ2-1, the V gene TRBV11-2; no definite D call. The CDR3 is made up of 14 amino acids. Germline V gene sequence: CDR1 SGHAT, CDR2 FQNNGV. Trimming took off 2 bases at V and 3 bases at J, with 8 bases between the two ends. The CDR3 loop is CASSLSRNYNEQFF. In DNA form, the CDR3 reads TGTGCCAGCAGCTTAAGCAGGAACTACAATGAGCAGTTCTTC.

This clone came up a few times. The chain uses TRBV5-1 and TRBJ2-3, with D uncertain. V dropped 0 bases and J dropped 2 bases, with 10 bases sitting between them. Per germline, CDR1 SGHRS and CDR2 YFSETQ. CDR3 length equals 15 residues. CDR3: CASSLDDTYTDTQYF. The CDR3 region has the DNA TGCGCCAGCAGCTTGGATGACACTTACACAGATACGCAGTATTTT.

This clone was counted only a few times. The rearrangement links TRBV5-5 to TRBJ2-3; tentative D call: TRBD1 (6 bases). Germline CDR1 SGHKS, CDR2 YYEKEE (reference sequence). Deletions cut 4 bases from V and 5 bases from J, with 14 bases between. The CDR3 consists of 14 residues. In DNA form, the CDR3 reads TGTGCCAGCAGCCTTACTGGACAGTTAGATACGCAGTATTTT. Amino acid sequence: CASSLTGQLDTQYF.

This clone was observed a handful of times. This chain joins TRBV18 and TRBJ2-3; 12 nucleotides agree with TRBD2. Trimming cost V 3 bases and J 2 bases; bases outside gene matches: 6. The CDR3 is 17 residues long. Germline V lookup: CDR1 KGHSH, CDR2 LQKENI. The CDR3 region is CASSPKTSGSSTDTQYF. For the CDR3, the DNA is TGTGCCAGCTCACCTAAGACTAGCGGGAGTTCCACAGATACGCAGTATTTT. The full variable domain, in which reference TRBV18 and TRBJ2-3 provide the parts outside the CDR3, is NAGVMQNPRHLVRRRGQEARLRCSPMKGHSHVYWYRQLPEEGLKFMVYLQKENIIDESGMPKERFSAEFPKEGPSILRIQQVVRGDSAAYFCASSPKTSGSSTDTQYFGPGTRLTVL.

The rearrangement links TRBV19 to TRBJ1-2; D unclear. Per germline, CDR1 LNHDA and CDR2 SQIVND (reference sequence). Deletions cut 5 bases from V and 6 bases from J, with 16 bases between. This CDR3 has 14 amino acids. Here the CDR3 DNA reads TGTGCCAGTAGTTTCCGGGATTCAGCCGATGGCTACACCTTC. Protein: CASSFRDSADGYTF.

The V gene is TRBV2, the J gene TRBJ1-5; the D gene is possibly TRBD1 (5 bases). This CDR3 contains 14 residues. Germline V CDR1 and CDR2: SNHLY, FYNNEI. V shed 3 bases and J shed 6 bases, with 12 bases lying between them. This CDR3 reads CASSDKTGGQPQHF. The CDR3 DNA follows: TGTGCCAGCAGTGATAAGACGGGGGGTCAGCCCCAGCATTTT.

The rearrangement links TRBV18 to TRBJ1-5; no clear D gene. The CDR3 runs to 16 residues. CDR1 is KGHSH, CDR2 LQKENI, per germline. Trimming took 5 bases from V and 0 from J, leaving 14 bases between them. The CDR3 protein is CASSARGGSSNQPQHF. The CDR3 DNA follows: TGTGCCAGCTCAGCCCGCGGCGGGTCTAGCAATCAGCCCCAGCATTTT.

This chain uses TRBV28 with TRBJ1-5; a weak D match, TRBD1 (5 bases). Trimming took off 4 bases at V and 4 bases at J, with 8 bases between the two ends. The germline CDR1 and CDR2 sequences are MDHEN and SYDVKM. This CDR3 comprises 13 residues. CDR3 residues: CASSWGLNQPQHF. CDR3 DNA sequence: TGTGCCAGCAGTTGGGGCCTAAATCAGCCCCAGCATTTT.

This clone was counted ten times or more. The CDR3 loop is CASSVGASGNNEQFF. The CDR3 nucleotides read TGTGCCAGCAGCGTAGGGGCTAGCGGTAACAATGAGCAGTTCTTC. The rearrangement uses TRBV9 and TRBJ2-1; 7 bases are a match to TRBD2. The length of the CDR3 is 15 residues. Looked up from germline, CDR1 is SGDLS and CDR2 is YYNGEE. With V trimmed by 0 bases and J by 5 bases, 5 bases remained unmatched.

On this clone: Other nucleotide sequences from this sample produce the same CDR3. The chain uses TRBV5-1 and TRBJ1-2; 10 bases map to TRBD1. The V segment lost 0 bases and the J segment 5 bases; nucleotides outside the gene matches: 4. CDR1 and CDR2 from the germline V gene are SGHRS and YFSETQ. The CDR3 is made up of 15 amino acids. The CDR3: CASSLGQGAEYGYTF. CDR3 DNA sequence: TGCGCCAGCAGCTTGGGACAGGGGGCGGAGTATGGCTACACCTTC.

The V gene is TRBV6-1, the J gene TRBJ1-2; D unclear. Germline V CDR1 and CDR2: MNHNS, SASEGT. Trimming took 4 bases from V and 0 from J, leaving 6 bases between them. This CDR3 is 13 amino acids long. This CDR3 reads CASSVTSNYGYTF. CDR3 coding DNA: TGTGCCAGCAGTGTGACATCTAACTATGGCTACACCTTC.

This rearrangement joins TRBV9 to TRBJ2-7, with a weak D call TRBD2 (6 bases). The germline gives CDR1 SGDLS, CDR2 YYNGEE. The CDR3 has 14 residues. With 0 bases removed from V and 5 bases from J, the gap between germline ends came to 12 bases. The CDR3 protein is CASSVGASANEQYF. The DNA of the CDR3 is TGTGCCAGCAGCGTAGGGGCTAGCGCAAACGAGCAGTACTTC.

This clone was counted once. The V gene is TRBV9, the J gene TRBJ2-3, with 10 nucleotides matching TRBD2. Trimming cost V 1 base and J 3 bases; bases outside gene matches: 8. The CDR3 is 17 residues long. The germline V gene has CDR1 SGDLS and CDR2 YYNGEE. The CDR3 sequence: CASSVKLAGFSTDTQYF. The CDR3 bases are TGTGCCAGCAGCGTAAAACTAGCGGGGTTTAGTACAGATACGCAGTATTTT.

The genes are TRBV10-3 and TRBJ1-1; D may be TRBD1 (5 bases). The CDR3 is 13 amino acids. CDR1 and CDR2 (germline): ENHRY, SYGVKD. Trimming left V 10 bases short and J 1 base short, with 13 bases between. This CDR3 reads CASKQAQNTEAFF. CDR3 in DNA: TGTGCCAGCAAACAGGCCCAGAACACTGAAGCTTTCTTT.

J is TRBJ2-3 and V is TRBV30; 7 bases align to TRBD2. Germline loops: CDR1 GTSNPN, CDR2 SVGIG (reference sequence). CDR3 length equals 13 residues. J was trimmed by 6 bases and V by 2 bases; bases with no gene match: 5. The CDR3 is CAWSPAGVDTQYF. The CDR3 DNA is TGTGCCTGGAGTCCCGCGGGGGTGGATACGCAGTATTTT.

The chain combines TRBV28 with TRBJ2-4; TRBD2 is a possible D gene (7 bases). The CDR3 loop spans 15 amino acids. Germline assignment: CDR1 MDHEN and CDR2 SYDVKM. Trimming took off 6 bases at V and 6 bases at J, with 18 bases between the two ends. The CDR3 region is CASSSPGGGRNIQYF. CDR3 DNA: TGTGCCAGCAGCTCCCCCGGGGGCGGGAGAAACATTCAGTACTTC.

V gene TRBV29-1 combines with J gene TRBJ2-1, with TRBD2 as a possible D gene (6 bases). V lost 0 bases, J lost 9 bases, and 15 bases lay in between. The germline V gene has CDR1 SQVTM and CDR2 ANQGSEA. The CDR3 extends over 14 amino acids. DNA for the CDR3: TGCAGCGTTGAAGATCAAGCGGGTCTGAGTGAGCAGTTCTTC. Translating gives CSVEDQAGLSEQFF.

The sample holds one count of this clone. CDR3 residues: CASTPGQGSTDTQYF. In DNA form, the CDR3 reads TGTGCCAGCACCCCGGGACAGGGCTCCACAGATACGCAGTATTTT. The J gene is TRBJ2-3, the V gene TRBV5-6; 9 bases match TRBD1. V dropped 6 bases and J dropped 2; count of bases not matched to a gene: 7. The CDR3 covers 15 residues. The germline CDR1 and CDR2 sequences are SGHDT and YYEEEE.

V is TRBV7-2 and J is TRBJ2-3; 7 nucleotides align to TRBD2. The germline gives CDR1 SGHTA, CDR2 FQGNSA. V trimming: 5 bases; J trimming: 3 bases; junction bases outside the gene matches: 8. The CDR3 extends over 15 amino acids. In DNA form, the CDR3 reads TGTGCCAGCAGCCAGTCTAGCGGACCTACAGATACGCAGTATTTT. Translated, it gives CASSQSSGPTDTQYF.

DNA of the CDR3: TGTGCCAGCAGTCTTGGGACAGGGGAGGCCTATGGCTACACCTTC. This translates into CASSLGTGEAYGYTF. This sequence joins TRBV28 and TRBJ1-2; 10 nucleotides match TRBD1. With V trimmed by 5 bases and J by 4 bases, 7 bases remained unmatched. The germline V gene has CDR1 MDHEN and CDR2 SYDVKM. CDR3 length: 15 residues.